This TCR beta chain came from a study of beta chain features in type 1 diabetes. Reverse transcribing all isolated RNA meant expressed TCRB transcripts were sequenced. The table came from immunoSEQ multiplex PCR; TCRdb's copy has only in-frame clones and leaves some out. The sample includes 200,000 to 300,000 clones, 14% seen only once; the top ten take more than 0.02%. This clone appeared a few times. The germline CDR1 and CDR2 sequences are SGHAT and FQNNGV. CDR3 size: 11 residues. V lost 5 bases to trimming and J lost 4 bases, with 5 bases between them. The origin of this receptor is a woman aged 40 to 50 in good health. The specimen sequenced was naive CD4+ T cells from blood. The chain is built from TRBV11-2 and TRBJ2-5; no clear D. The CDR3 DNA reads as TGTGCCAGCAGCACAGTAGAGACCCAGTACTTC. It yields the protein CASSTVETQYF.